This TCR beta chain was sequenced during a study of T cell changes during pregnancy in multiple sclerosis. The repertoire was sequenced with immunoSEQ multiplex PCR; TCRdb's copy has only in-frame clones and lacks some. The sample lists about 40,000 clones, roughly 93% occurring once. The CDR3 extends over 15 amino acids. Per the germline V gene, CDR1 is MDHEN and CDR2 is SYDVKM. V was pared by 9 bases and J by 0 bases, with 18 bases between. This receptor was obtained from a female donor with multiple sclerosis, enrolled in a pregnancy study. This rearrangement joins TRBV28 to TRBJ2-7; no firm D call. Material: CD4+ T cells from peripheral blood mononuclear cells, obtained in the first trimester of pregnancy. Written as DNA, the CDR3 is TGTGCCAGAGACCTCGGCTCATACAGCTCCTACGAGCAGTACTTC. It codes for CARDLGSYSSYEQYF.